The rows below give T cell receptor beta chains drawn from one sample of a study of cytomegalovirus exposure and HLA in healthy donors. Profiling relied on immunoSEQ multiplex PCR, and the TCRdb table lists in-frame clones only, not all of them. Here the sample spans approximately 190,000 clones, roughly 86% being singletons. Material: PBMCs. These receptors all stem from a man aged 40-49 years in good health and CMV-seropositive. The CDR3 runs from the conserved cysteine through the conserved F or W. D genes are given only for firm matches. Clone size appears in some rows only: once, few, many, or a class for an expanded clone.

CDR3aa: CASSWGTITSGRDEQYF; CDR3nt: TGCGCCAGCAGCTGGGGAACTATAACTAGCGGGAGGGACGAGCAGTACTTC; j_gene: TRBJ2-7; abundance: once; len: 17; d_gene: TRBD2; v_gene: TRBV5-1
CDR3aa: CASMVTVPNSPLHF; CDR3nt: TGCGCCAGCATGGTGACAGTACCTAATTCACCCCTCCACTTT; j_gene: TRBJ1-6; abundance: once; len: 14; d_gene: .; v_gene: TRBV10-2
CDR3aa: CASSREGGSYEQYF; CDR3nt: TGTGCCAGCAGCCGGGAGGGAGGTTCCTACGAGCAGTACTTC; j_gene: TRBJ2-7; abundance: .; len: 14; d_gene: TRBD2; v_gene: TRBV4-2
CDR3aa: CASSLDRAYEKLFF; CDR3nt: TGTGCCAGCAGCCTAGACAGGGCTTATGAAAAACTGTTTTTT; j_gene: TRBJ1-4; abundance: .; len: 14; d_gene: TRBD1; v_gene: TRBV7-9
CDR3aa: CASSLAQGLSYEQYF; CDR3nt: TGTGCCAGCAGCTTAGCGCAGGGACTTTCCTACGAGCAGTACTTC; j_gene: TRBJ2-7; abundance: .; len: 15; d_gene: .; v_gene: TRBV7-2
CDR3aa: CASSVGGQVNLRGNEQFF; CDR3nt: TGTGCCAGCAGCGTAGGGGGACAGGTTAATTTGAGGGGGAATGAGCAGTTCTTC; j_gene: TRBJ2-1; abundance: .; len: 18; d_gene: TRBD1; v_gene: TRBV9
CDR3aa: CASSRDSSSLGSPLHF; CDR3nt: TGCGCCAGCAGCAGGGACAGTTCCTCGTTAGGTTCACCCCTCCACTTT; j_gene: TRBJ1-6; abundance: .; len: 16; d_gene: TRBD1; v_gene: TRBV5-1
CDR3aa: CASSLEGRGYEQYF; CDR3nt: TGCGCCAGCAGCTTGGAAGGGAGAGGCTACGAGCAGTACTTC; j_gene: TRBJ2-7; abundance: .; len: 14; d_gene: .; v_gene: TRBV5-1
CDR3aa: CASSQDSYEQFF; CDR3nt: TGCGCCAGCAGCCAAGATTCGTATGAGCAGTTCTTC; j_gene: TRBJ2-1; abundance: .; len: 12; d_gene: .; v_gene: TRBV4-1
CDR3aa: CASSLTGESSYNSPLHF; CDR3nt: TGTGCCAGCAGCCTTACAGGGGAGAGCTCCTATAATTCACCCCTCCACTTT; j_gene: TRBJ1-6; abundance: once; len: 17; d_gene: TRBD1; v_gene: TRBV5-6
CDR3aa: CSVDGLGARSQETQYF; CDR3nt: TGCAGCGTTGATGGATTGGGGGCTCGATCCCAAGAGACCCAGTACTTC; j_gene: TRBJ2-5; abundance: .; len: 16; d_gene: .; v_gene: TRBV29-1
CDR3aa: CASSLGGLAHEQYF; CDR3nt: TGTGCCAGCAGCTTAGGGGGACTAGCCCACGAGCAGTACTTC; j_gene: TRBJ2-7; abundance: .; len: 14; d_gene: TRBD2; v_gene: TRBV7-8
CDR3aa: CASRTGTETQYF; CDR3nt: TGTGCCAGCCGGACAGGGACGGAGACCCAGTACTTC; j_gene: TRBJ2-5; abundance: .; len: 12; d_gene: TRBD1; v_gene: TRBV28
CDR3aa: CASSAFGQSTDTQYF; CDR3nt: TGTGCCAGCAGCGCTTTTGGACAGAGCACAGATACGCAGTATTTT; j_gene: TRBJ2-3; abundance: .; len: 15; d_gene: .; v_gene: TRBV9